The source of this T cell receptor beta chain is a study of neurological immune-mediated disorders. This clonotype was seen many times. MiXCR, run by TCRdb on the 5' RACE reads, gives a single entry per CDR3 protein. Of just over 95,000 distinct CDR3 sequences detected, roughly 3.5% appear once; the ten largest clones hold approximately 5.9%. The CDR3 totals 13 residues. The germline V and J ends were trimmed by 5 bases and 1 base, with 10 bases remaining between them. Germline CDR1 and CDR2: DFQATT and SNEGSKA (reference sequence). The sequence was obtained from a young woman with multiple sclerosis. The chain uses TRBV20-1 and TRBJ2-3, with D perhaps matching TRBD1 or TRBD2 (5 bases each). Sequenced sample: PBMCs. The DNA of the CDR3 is TGCAGTGCTGACAGCGGACGCACAGATACGCAGTATTTT. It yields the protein CSADSGRTDTQYF.